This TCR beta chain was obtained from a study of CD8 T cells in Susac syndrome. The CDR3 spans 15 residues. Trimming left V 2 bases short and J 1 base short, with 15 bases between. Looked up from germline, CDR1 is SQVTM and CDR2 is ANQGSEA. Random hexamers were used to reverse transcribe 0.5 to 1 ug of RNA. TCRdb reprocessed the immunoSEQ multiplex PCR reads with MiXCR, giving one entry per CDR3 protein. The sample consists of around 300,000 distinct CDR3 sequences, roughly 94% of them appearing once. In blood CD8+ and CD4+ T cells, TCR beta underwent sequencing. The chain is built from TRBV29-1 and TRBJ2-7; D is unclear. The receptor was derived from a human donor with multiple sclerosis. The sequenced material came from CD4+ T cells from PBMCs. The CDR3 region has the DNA TGCAGCGTTGAATGGGCAGGTCATCAATCCTACGAGCAGTACTTC. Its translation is CSVEWAGHQSYEQYF.